This T cell receptor beta chain was recorded in a study of metastatic and nonmetastatic thyroid tumors. Study context: Both malignant and benign thyroid patients supplied peripheral blood and tumor or nodule tissue samples, across which the repertoires of these patients were then compared. Notes on the study in general: In blood and tumor, TCR beta diversity was reportedly significantly higher in malignant thyroid tumors than in benign nodules.

By sample fraction, this clone is medium-sized (0.01 to 0.1%). Antigen unknown. Treatment of any kind had been given to no patient before thyroid surgery. Methods used by the authors: A papillary thyroid cancer distant-metastasis classifier was built from CDR3 differences across clinicopathological groups. MiXCR reprocessed the PCR reads for TCRdb. Here the V and J calls rest on TCRdb's processing, not on the authors' analysis. The sample lists 20,000 or so clones, under 35% occurring once. The receptor comes from a female donor with papillary thyroid cancer or a benign thyroid nodule (not recorded which). Some clones in this sample may be carry-over from other donors' samples. The sample consisted of blood.

The CDR3 region has the DNA TGTGCCAGCAGTTACTCGAGAGAAAGCTCCTACGAGCAGTACTTC. This gives the protein CASSYSRESSYEQYF. This chain connects TRBV6-5 to TRBJ2-7; the D is unclear. With 0 bases removed from V and 0 bases from J, the gap between germline ends came to 9 bases. CDR1 and CDR2 from the germline V gene are MNHEY and SVGAGI. This CDR3 region has 15 residues.